This TCR beta chain was recorded in a study of shared clonotypes between healthy human individuals. This was a deep-level run. Sequencing used immunoSEQ multiplex PCR; TCRdb keeps in-frame clones, though not all of them. Among over a million clones, around 97% were seen once, and the ten largest hold roughly 1.2%. The CDR3 length is 14 residues. CDR1 is SGHRS and CDR2 is YFSETQ in the germline V gene. V lost 4 bases to trimming and J lost 4 bases, with 15 bases between them. The sequencing input was naive CD4+ T cells sorted from blood. The subset is: CD45RA+ positively selected. The V call is TRBV5-1, the J call TRBJ2-7; weak D call: TRBD2 (6 bases). This clonotype was sampled from a young man in good health. Here the CDR3 reads CASSADRDFYEQYF. As DNA, the CDR3 is TGCGCCAGCAGCGCGGACCGGGACTTTTACGAGCAGTACTTC. The full variable domain, completed using reference TRBV5-1 and TRBJ2-7, is KAGVTQTPRYLIKTRGQQVTLSCSPISGHRSVSWYQQTPGQGLQFLFEYFSETQRNKGNFPGRFSGRQFSNSRSEMNVSTLELGDSALYLCASSADRDFYEQYFGPGTRLTVT.